This T cell receptor (beta chain) was found in a study of CXCR3-negative and CXCR3-positive naive CD8 T cells. The study's findings and limits: CXCR3-expressing naive cells carried TRB CDR3s more hydrophobic than those of CXCR3-negative naive cells.

On this clonotype itself: Its antigen is not identified.

UMI-labeled 5' RACE yielded the TRB cDNA libraries. TCRdb processed the 5' RACE reads again and assigns one entry to each CDR3 protein, with no DNA. This repertoire includes about 98,000 distinct CDR3 sequences. Per the germline V gene, CDR1 is SQVTM and CDR2 is ANQGSEA. The CDR3 is 11 amino acids. V gene TRBV29-1 combines with J gene TRBJ2-7. Sequenced sample: naive CXCR3+ CD8+ T cells from blood. Specified subset: CD45RO-CCR7+CD27+CD95- naive CD8+ T cells expressing CXCR3 (TNR3+). The sequence was obtained from a human donor in good health. Some clones in this sample may be carry-over from other donors' samples. This CDR3 is CSVEEGIEQYF.